One sample yielded the 15 T cell receptor beta chains listed below, sequenced in a study of T cell repertoires in cytomegalovirus infection. MiXCR, run by TCRdb on the reads, gives a single entry per CDR3 protein. The sample lists around 740,000 distinct CDR3 sequences, 35% to 40% occurring once. Sequenced input: PBMCs. Source of these receptors: a human donor in good health (CMV status not recorded). Some clones in this sample may be carry-over from other donors' samples.

The chain carries TRBV10-3 and TRBJ2-5; D might be TRBD1 or TRBD2, each matching 5 bases. The length of the CDR3 is 15 residues. Trimming removed 3 bases from V and 5 bases from J, with 16 bases in between. Germline V gene data show CDR1 as ENHRY and CDR2 as SYGVKD. CDR3 protein: CAISDGRVARETQYF. The DNA of the CDR3 is TGTGCCATCAGTGACGGCAGGGTAGCGAGGGAGACCCAGTACTTC.

This clonotype was recorded at least ten times. The chain carries TRBV7-8 and TRBJ2-1; D is undetermined. CDR1 and CDR2 (germline): SGHVS, FQNEAQ. The length of the CDR3 is 15 residues. The ends were cut back, 0 bases at V and 6 bases at J, with 12 bases in the middle. The CDR3 DNA reads TGTGCCAGCAGCTTAGCGGGAAGAGCAACCAATGAGCAGTTCTTC. This encodes CASSLAGRATNEQFF.

This clonotype appeared many times. The J gene is TRBJ1-6, the V gene TRBV12-3 or TRBV12-4; unclear D gene. The CDR3 consists of 13 residues. Trimming left V 7 bases short and J 7 bases short, with 11 bases between. CDR3 in DNA: TGTGCCAGCACCCCGCGGCTAAATTCACCCCTCCACTTT. Translated: CASTPRLNSPLHF.

This clonotype was found a few times. The chain employs TRBV11-3 and TRBJ2-3; possible D gene TRBD1, 6 bases. The CDR3 spans 15 residues. Trimming cost V 1 base and J 7 bases, with 15 bases left between them. Germline V gives CDR1 SGHNT, CDR2 YENEEA. CDR3 sequence (DNA): TGTGCCAGCAGCTTAGCACAGGGTCCGTCTAATACGCAGTATTTT. This sequence encodes CASSLAQGPSNTQYF. Full variable domain (remainder filled in from reference TRBV11-3 and TRBJ2-3): EAGVVQSPRYKIIEKKQPVAFWCNPISGHNTLYWYLQNLGQGPELLIRYENEEAVDDSQLPKDRFSAERLKGVDSTLKIQPAELGDSAVYLCASSLAQGPSNTQYFGPGTRLTVL.

The J gene is TRBJ1-2, the V gene TRBV6-2 or TRBV6-3; weak D call: TRBD1 (5 bases). Germline values: CDR1 MNHEY, CDR2 SVGEGT. V lost 5 bases, J lost 6 bases, and 19 bases lay in between. The CDR3 extends over 15 amino acids. The CDR3 coding sequence is TGTGCCAGCAGTGCGGATCCGGGACGCATTAATGGCTACACCTTC. Protein sequence: CASSADPGRINGYTF.

This clonotype was detected only once. A much larger clone sits a single nucleotide away, making a read error possible. The chain recombines TRBV7-2 with TRBJ2-7, with D possibly matching TRBD2 (5 bases). CDR1 is SGHTA, CDR2 FQGNSA, per germline. Trimming stripped 1 base from V and 6 bases from J, with 10 bases between. CDR3 length equals 13 residues. The chain's CDR3 is CASSLVGMGEQYF. The CDR3 DNA follows: TGTGCCAGCAGCTTAGTCGGGATGGGCGAGCAGTACTTC. The whole variable domain, filled in from reference TRBV7-2 and TRBJ2-7, reads GAGVSQSPSNKVTEKGKDVELRCDPISGHTALYWYRQSLGQGLEFLIYFQGNSAPDKSGLPSDRFSAERTGGSVSTLTIQRTQQEDSAVYLCASSLVGMGEQYFGPGTRLTVT.

A word on this clonotype: At one end, the junction sequence differs from germline, possibly due to a read error. V usage is TRBV7-7 and J usage is TRBJ2-1, with a possible D match to TRBD2 (5 bases). Germline V gives CDR1 SSHAT, CDR2 FNYEAQ (reference sequence). The CDR3 is 13 amino acids. The CDR3: CASSLAKYNEQFF. The DNA of the CDR3 is TGTGCTAGCAGCTTAGCGAAGTACAATGAGCAGTTCTTC.

The CDR3 DNA is TGTGCCAGCAGCCCGTGGGACCTTAGCTCCTACAATGAGCAGTTCTTC. Encoded protein: CASSPWDLSSYNEQFF. V usage is TRBV7-9 and J usage is TRBJ2-1; D is possibly TRBD1 or TRBD2 (5 bases each). The V end was cut by 5 bases, the J end by 0 bases, with 14 bases between. Germline assignment: CDR1 SEHNR and CDR2 FQNEAQ (reference sequence). The CDR3 is made up of 16 amino acids.

The chain carries TRBV11-2 and TRBJ1-1, with D unclear. V lost 1 base and J 0 bases, leaving 12 bases between the germline ends. The germline V gene encodes CDR1 SGHAT and CDR2 FQNNGV. The CDR3 sequence is 16 residues long. The CDR3 DNA reads TGTGCCAGCAGCTTAGGAGTTGGCCGCATGAACACTGAAGCTTTCTTT. It translates to CASSLGVGRMNTEAFF.

The V call is TRBV6-1, the J call TRBJ2-5; TRBD1 or TRBD2 may be the D gene (5 bases each). The germline V gene encodes CDR1 MNHNS and CDR2 SASEGT. This CDR3 has 15 amino acids. V dropped 8 bases and J dropped 5 bases, with 21 bases sitting between them. Here the CDR3 reads CASLPGPHIGETQYF. The CDR3 DNA is TGTGCCAGCTTACCGGGACCTCATATTGGGGAGACCCAGTACTTC.

The sample holds a few counts of this clonotype. This chain connects TRBV5-6 to TRBJ2-7; D not certain. This CDR3 comprises 14 residues. V gave up 1 base and J gave up 7 bases, with 15 bases separating them. The V gene's germline CDR1 is SGHDT and CDR2 YYEEEE. Written as DNA, the CDR3 is TGTGCCAGCAGCTTGTTTCCACCCCCGAGAGAGCAGTACTTC. Its protein is CASSLFPPPREQYF.

The chain has TRBV6-5 and TRBJ1-5; D is uncertain. The V end lost 6 bases, the J end lost 0 bases, and 9 bases lay between the germline ends. CDR1 MNHEY and CDR2 SVGAGI come from the germline V gene. The CDR3 extends over 14 amino acids. Here the CDR3 DNA reads TGTGCCAGCAGACCCACAGCTAGCAATCAGCCCCAGCATTTT. This sequence encodes CASRPTASNQPQHF.

This clonotype was counted only a few times. The J gene is TRBJ2-1, the V gene TRBV4-1, with TRBD2 as a possible D gene (5 bases). The V end lost 1 base, the J end lost 8 bases, and 9 bases lay between the germline ends. Germline V gene data show CDR1 as MGHRA and CDR2 as YSYEKL. The CDR3 is made up of 13 amino acids. CDR3 in amino acids: CASSQGLADEQFF. In DNA, the CDR3 is TGCGCCAGCAGCCAAGGCCTAGCCGATGAGCAGTTCTTC.

Only a few counts were recorded for this clonotype. The chain uses TRBV6-6 and TRBJ2-6; D gene unclear. Germline V gene sequence: CDR1 MNHNY, CDR2 SVGAGI (reference sequence). The CDR3 runs to 18 residues. V was trimmed by 0 bases and J by 4 bases, leaving 16 bases between them. CDR3 nucleotides: TGTGCCAGCAGTTACTCGAAAAAAAACGTCCAGGGGGCCAACGTCCTGACTTTC. Protein: CASSYSKKNVQGANVLTF.

The V call is TRBV19, the J call TRBJ2-1, with 8 bases fitting TRBD2. J was trimmed by 6 bases and V by 2 bases; bases with no gene match: 6. CDR1 and CDR2 (germline): LNHDA, SQIVND (reference sequence). The CDR3 runs 15 residues. The CDR3 is CASSILAGGFNEQFF. The DNA for the CDR3 is TGTGCCAGTAGTATACTAGCGGGTGGCTTCAATGAGCAGTTCTTC. Based on the CDR3 plus reference TRBV19 and TRBJ2-1, the full variable domain is DGGITQSPKYLFRKEGQNVTLSCEQNLNHDAMYWYRQDPGQGLRLIYYSQIVNDFQKGDIAEGYSVSREKKESFPLTVTSAQKNPTAFYLCASSILAGGFNEQFFGPGTRLTVL.